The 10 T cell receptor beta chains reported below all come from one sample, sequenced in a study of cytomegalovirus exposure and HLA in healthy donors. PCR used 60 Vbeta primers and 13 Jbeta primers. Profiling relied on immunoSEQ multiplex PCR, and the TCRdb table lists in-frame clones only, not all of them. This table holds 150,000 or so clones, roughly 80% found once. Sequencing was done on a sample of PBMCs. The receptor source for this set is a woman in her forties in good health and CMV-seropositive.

The CDR3 DNA reads TGTGCCTGGTGGGGCGGGAGGGCCGCAGATACGCAGTATTTT. It encodes CAWWGGRAADTQYF. The chain is built from TRBV30 and TRBJ2-3; 9 nucleotides match TRBD2. J gave up 4 bases and V 5 bases, and 7 bases lay outside the gene matches. The germline CDR1 and CDR2 sequences are GTSNPN and SVGIG (reference sequence). The CDR3 sequence is 14 residues long.

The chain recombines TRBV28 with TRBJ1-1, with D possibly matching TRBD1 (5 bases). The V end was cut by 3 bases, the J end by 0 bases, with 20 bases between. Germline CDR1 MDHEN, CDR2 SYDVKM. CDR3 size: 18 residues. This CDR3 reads CASSLVSGGELMNTEAFF. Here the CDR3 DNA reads TGTGCCAGCAGTTTGGTATCGGGGGGGGAACTCATGAACACTGAAGCTTTCTTT.

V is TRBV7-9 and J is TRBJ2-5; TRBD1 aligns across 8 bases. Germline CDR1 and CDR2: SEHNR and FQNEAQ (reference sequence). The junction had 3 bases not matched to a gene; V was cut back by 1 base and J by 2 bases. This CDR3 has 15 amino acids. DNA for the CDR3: TGTGCCAGCAGCTTAGGGACAGGGCTTCAAGAGACCCAGTACTTC. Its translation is CASSLGTGLQETQYF.

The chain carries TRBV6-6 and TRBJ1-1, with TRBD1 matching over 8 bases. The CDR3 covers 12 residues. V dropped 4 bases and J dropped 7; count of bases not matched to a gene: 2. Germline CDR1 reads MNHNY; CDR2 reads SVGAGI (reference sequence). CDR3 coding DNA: TGTGCCAGCAGTTTTGGACAGGGTGAAGCTTTCTTT. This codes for CASSFGQGEAFF.

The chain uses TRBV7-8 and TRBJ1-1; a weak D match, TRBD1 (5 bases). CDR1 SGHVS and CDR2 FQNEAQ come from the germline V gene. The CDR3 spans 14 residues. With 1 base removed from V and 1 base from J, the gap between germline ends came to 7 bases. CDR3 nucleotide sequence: TGTGCCAGCAGCTTAGTAGGGGAGAACACTGAAGCTTTCTTT. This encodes CASSLVGENTEAFF.

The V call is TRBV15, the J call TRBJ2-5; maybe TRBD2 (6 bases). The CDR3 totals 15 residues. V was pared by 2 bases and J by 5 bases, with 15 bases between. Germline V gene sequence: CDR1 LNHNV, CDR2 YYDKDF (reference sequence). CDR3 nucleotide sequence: TGTGCCACCAGCAGATCCCGCGGGGTCCGGGAGACCCAGTACTTC. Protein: CATSRSRGVRETQYF.

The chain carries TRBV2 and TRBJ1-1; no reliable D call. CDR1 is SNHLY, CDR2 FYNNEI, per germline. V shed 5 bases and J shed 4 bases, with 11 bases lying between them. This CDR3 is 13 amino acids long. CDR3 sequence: CASSRGTTTEAFF. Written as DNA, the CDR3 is TGTGCCAGCAGTCGCGGCACGACCACTGAAGCTTTCTTT.

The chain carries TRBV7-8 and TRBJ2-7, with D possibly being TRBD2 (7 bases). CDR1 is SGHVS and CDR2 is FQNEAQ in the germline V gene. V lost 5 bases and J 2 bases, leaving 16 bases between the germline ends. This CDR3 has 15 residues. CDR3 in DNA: TGTGCCAGCAGCGGGCGGGGGCGAACAACCTACGAGCAGTACTTC. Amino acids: CASSGRGRTTYEQYF.

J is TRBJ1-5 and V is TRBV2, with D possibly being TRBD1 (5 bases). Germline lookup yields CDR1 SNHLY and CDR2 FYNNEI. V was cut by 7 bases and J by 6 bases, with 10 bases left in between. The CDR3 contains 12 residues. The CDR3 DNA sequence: TGTGCCAGCACCGGGGGGGGTCAGCCCCAGCATTTT. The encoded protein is CASTGGGQPQHF.

CDR3 protein: CASSDSQGDPTGSYGYTF. DNA for the CDR3: TGTGCCAGCAGTGACTCGCAGGGGGACCCGACAGGGAGCTATGGCTACACCTTC. The V and J genes are TRBV6-4 and TRBJ1-2; 7 positions agree with TRBD1. The V gene end was trimmed by 0 bases and the J gene end by 4 bases; junction bases not matched to a gene: 14. Germline V gene lookup returns CDR1 MRHNA and CDR2 SNTAGT. This CDR3 contains 18 residues.